This passage covers 3 T cell receptor beta chains from one sample sequenced in a study of spatial heterogeneity in lung cancer (dated by TCRdb to the late 2010s). According to the study, the label for this sample's time point signals: sample taken at primary tumor resection. The method behind the library was 5' RACE. Reads for this sample came from a NextSeq 500. TCRdb took the public reads, trimmed them with fastp at Q25, ran MiXCR for clone calling and kept in-frame beta chains. Rows with a matching CDR3 protein are joined into one entry that keeps the most common DNA and genes. This sample lists some 55,000 distinct CDR3 sequences; about 5.9% were detected once. The biggest ten clones account for approximately 15% of the sample. Sample: PBMCs, taken at surgery. The source of these receptors is a female donor with early-stage non-small cell lung cancer.

There are many counts of this clonotype. An end of the junction differs from the germline gene, which may be a read error. V and J are TRBV28 and TRBJ1-4; TRBD1 matches 8 bases. In germline, CDR1 is MDHEN, CDR2 SYDVKM. The CDR3 runs 12 residues. DNA of the CDR3: TGTGCCAGCAGTTTTCTTCAGGGGGCTGGGGATTTT. Translating gives CASSFLQGAGDF.

The V call is TRBV7-9, the J call TRBJ1-3, with D maybe TRBD1 (6 bases). Germline V gives CDR1 SEHNR, CDR2 FQNEAQ (reference sequence). V lost 4 bases and J 2 bases, leaving 9 bases between the germline ends. The CDR3 extends over 14 amino acids. The CDR3 DNA reads as TGTGCCAGCAGCTCCCGGACAGCTGGAAACACCATATATTTT. It codes for CASSSRTAGNTIYF.

This clonotype has ten or more counts. The chain has TRBV14 and TRBJ1-4; D gene unclear. Germline V lookup: CDR1 SGHDN, CDR2 FVKESK. The CDR3 covers 12 residues. V lost 4 bases to trimming and J lost 4 bases, with 4 bases between them. CDR3 loop: CASSLGNEKLFF. The CDR3 nucleotides read TGTGCCAGCAGCCTGGGTAATGAAAAACTGTTTTTT.